This T cell receptor (beta chain) was documented in a study of T cell changes during pregnancy in multiple sclerosis. V lost 0 bases to trimming and J lost 4 bases; unmatched junction nucleotides: 1. The CDR3 has 14 amino acids. From germline, CDR1 is SGHTS and CDR2 YDEGEE. The assay was immunoSEQ multiplex PCR, and TCRdb's table has in-frame clones only and misses some. The sample has about 33,000 clones, approximately 90% seen once. The specimen was CD4+ T cells from peripheral blood mononuclear cells, collected in the third trimester of pregnancy. The V call is TRBV5-8, the J call TRBJ2-3, with 8 positions matching TRBD2. The origin of this receptor is a female donor in good health, enrolled as a control in a pregnancy study. The CDR3 region is CASSLAGGPDTQYF. CDR3 DNA: TGTGCCAGCAGCTTGGCGGGAGGGCCAGATACGCAGTATTTT.